The 17 T cell receptor beta chains presented below share a single source sample, sequenced in a study of OX40 agonist ivuxolimab in advanced cancers. Here immunoSEQ multiplex PCR was the method, and the copy in TCRdb shows in-frame clones only, minus some. The data contain 35,000 to 45,000 clones, over 80% of them seen just once; the ten biggest clones take up about 30%. Source: CD4+ or CD8+ T cells sorted from blood, taken in a trial of the OX40 agonist ivuxolimab. The receptors shown here come from an adult with an advanced solid tumor such as melanoma, head and neck, liver or kidney cancer.

The J gene is TRBJ2-7, the V gene TRBV11-2; the D gene is possibly TRBD2 (5 bases). This CDR3 region has 14 residues. Germline V gives CDR1 SGHAT, CDR2 FQNNGV. Trimming took 2 bases from V and 2 from J, leaving 10 bases between them. The CDR3 bases are TGTGCCAGCAGCTTAAGTCCAGCGGCCTACGAGCAGTACTTC. It specifies CASSLSPAAYEQYF.

The V gene is TRBV6-1, the J gene TRBJ2-5; TRBD2 matches 9 bases. The CDR3 has 15 amino acids. The germline V gene has CDR1 MNHNS and CDR2 SASEGT. The V segment lost 6 bases and the J segment 4 bases; nucleotides outside the gene matches: 9. CDR3 residues: CASSGLSGSRETQYF. The CDR3, as DNA: TGTGCCAGCAGCGGCCTTAGCGGGAGTAGAGAGACCCAGTACTTC.

This chain uses TRBV19 with TRBJ2-1, with 11 positions matching TRBD2. Germline CDR1 and CDR2: LNHDA and SQIVND (reference sequence). V was pared by 4 bases and J by 6 bases, with 11 bases of the junction left unmatched. CDR3 length equals 17 residues. The CDR3 DNA reads TGTGCCAGTAGTACTGGCCTACTAGCGGGAGAGATCAATGAGCAGTTCTTC. Its protein is CASSTGLLAGEINEQFF.

The V call is TRBV6-4, the J call TRBJ1-1; D unclear. Trimming took 2 bases from V and 6 from J, leaving 10 bases between them. This CDR3 is 13 amino acids long. Germline CDR1 MRHNA, CDR2 SNTAGT. CDR3 nucleotide sequence: TGTGCCAGCAGTGACCTGGTAGCCCCTGAAGCTTTCTTT. It encodes CASSDLVAPEAFF.

The rearrangement uses TRBV27 and TRBJ2-6; D unclear. The CDR3 spans 16 residues. V lost 6 bases to trimming and J lost 1 base, with 13 bases between them. Germline CDR1 is MNHEY and CDR2 is SMNVEV (reference sequence). CDR3: CASSLLSVSGANVLTF. CDR3 sequence (DNA): TGTGCCAGCAGCCTCCTATCTGTATCTGGGGCCAACGTCCTGACTTTC.

The chain links TRBV19 to TRBJ1-5; D gene unclear. V gave up 4 bases and J gave up 4 bases, with 11 bases separating them. From germline, CDR1 is LNHDA and CDR2 SQIVND (reference sequence). CDR3 length: 14 amino acids. The CDR3, as DNA: TGTGCCAGTAGTACGACTCTGCGGAATCAGCCCCAGCATTTT. It encodes CASSTTLRNQPQHF.

This chain links TRBV29-1 with TRBJ2-7, with 7 nucleotides matching TRBD2. The germline V gene encodes CDR1 SQVTM and CDR2 ANQGSEA. Trimming removed 4 bases from V and 0 bases from J; junction bases left unmatched: 3. The CDR3 is 13 amino acids. The CDR3 loop reads CSVGGGGSYEQYF. For the CDR3, the DNA is TGCAGCGTTGGGGGCGGGGGCTCCTACGAGCAGTACTTC.

This chain links TRBV11-1 with TRBJ2-2; 9 bases match TRBD1. The germline CDR1 and CDR2 sequences are SGHAT and FQDESV (reference sequence). This CDR3 comprises 18 residues. Germline trimming cut 4 bases from V and 4 bases from J; bases unmatched to any gene: 13. The CDR3 DNA sequence: TGTGCCAGCAGCTCCTCGTCAAGGGACAGGGTATTCACCGGGGAGCTGTTTTTT. Its translation: CASSSSSRDRVFTGELFF.

V and J are TRBV28 and TRBJ1-5; TRBD1 matches at 7 bases. V was clipped by 1 base and J by 5 bases; unmatched bases: 14. The CDR3 contains 18 residues. Germline V CDR1 and CDR2: MDHEN, SYDVKM. CDR3 in amino acids: CASSLLAGGGGGDQPQHF. The CDR3 bases are TGTGCCAGCAGTTTATTAGCCGGAGGAGGGGGCGGTGATCAGCCCCAGCATTTT.

This chain connects TRBV16 to TRBJ2-2; the match to TRBD1 covers 8 bases. Looked up from germline, CDR1 is KGHSY and CDR2 is FQNENV. The V segment lost 0 bases and the J segment 4 bases; nucleotides outside the gene matches: 4. The CDR3 is made up of 16 amino acids. CDR3 protein: CASSQSETGVTGELFF. Written as DNA, the CDR3 is TGTGCCAGCAGCCAATCTGAGACAGGGGTCACCGGGGAGCTGTTTTTT.

CDR3 in amino acids: CASKLAGNEQFF. The CDR3 coding sequence is TGTGCCAGCAAACTAGCGGGGAATGAGCAGTTCTTC. This rearrangement joins TRBV28 to TRBJ2-1; 10 bases are shared with TRBD2. CDR3 size: 12 residues. Germline assignment: CDR1 MDHEN and CDR2 SYDVKM. The V gene end was trimmed by 7 bases and the J gene end by 7 bases; junction bases not matched to a gene: 1.

This clone has a single count. The chain has TRBV6-5 and TRBJ1-2; D gene unclear. Trimming pared 2 bases from V and 4 bases from J, leaving 11 bases between. The CDR3 totals 14 residues. The germline V gene has CDR1 MNHEY and CDR2 SVGAGI. CDR3 residues: CASSYGVAAYGYTF. Here the CDR3 DNA reads TGTGCCAGCAGTTACGGAGTCGCAGCCTATGGCTACACCTTC.

The rearrangement links TRBV7-3 to TRBJ2-3, with 10 bases lining up with TRBD2. Germline V CDR1 and CDR2: SGHTA, FQGTGA. V was clipped by 1 base and J by 3 bases; unmatched bases: 10. The CDR3 has 18 residues. The CDR3 DNA reads TGTGCCAGCAGCTTAAAAGCGGGAGGGCGACCCACGACAGATACGCAGTATTTT. Protein sequence: CASSLKAGGRPTTDTQYF.

The chain recombines TRBV14 with TRBJ2-1; the D call may be TRBD1 or TRBD2 (6 bases each). In germline, CDR1 is SGHDN, CDR2 FVKESK. This CDR3 is 18 amino acids long. V dropped 1 base and J dropped 2 bases, with 18 bases sitting between them. The CDR3: CASSQGRVGGGPYNEQFF. CDR3 nucleotides: TGTGCCAGCAGCCAAGGTCGTGTCGGAGGGGGGCCCTACAATGAGCAGTTCTTC.

The chain couples TRBV7-2 to TRBJ2-5; a weak D match, TRBD1 (5 bases). V was trimmed by 7 bases and J by 5 bases, leaving 20 bases between them. There are 15 residues in the CDR3. Per the germline V gene, CDR1 is SGHTA and CDR2 is FQGNSA. The CDR3 region has the DNA TGTGCCAGCACCACTTCCCTGGGGCTCGGGGAGACCCAGTACTTC. Translation: CASTTSLGLGETQYF.

The chain uses TRBV5-1 and TRBJ1-2; the D is unclear. CDR3 length: 15 amino acids. Germline-derived CDR1 and CDR2 are SGHRS and YFSETQ. Deletions cut 4 bases from V and 1 base from J, with 14 bases between. The CDR3 DNA follows: TGCGCCAGCAGCCACTACTCCCCTGTTAACTATGGCTACACCTTC. Residues: CASSHYSPVNYGYTF.

V usage is TRBV7-6 and J usage is TRBJ1-5, with D tentatively TRBD1 (5 bases). The CDR3 covers 16 residues. Germline loops: CDR1 SGHVS, CDR2 FNYEAQ. Trimming shortened V by 3 bases and J by 1 base, and 13 bases separated the two germline ends. The CDR3 region has the DNA TGTGCCAGCAGCTTGTCGGGGGTTGGAAGCAATCAGCCCCAGCATTTT. It yields the protein CASSLSGVGSNQPQHF.